These T cell receptor beta chains were read from a single sample in a study of T cell responses to AZD1222 COVID-19 vaccine. Profiled with immunoSEQ multiplex PCR; TCRdb holds only in-frame clones, not every one. The sample contains approximately 160,000 clones, 90% of which appear only once. The material was peripheral blood, obtained on day 0 of AZD1222 vaccination. The receptors were gathered from an adult in good health. CDR3s include the opening cysteine and the closing phenylalanine or tryptophan. D genes are given only for firm matches. Not all rows give a size; the values are once, few, many and, for expanded clones, a class.

size	D	V	J	DNA	CDR3
.	.	TRBV9	TRBJ1-3	TGTGCCAGCAGCGAAAATGCTGGAAACACCATATATTTT	CASSENAGNTIYF
.	.	TRBV7-8	TRBJ1-3	TGTGCCAGCAGCTCATACAGGGACGCCGGAAACACCATATATTTT	CASSSYRDAGNTIYF
.	.	TRBV15	TRBJ1-5	TGTGCCACCAGCAGAGATTTGAGTGCACAGCAGCCCCAGCATTTT	CATSRDLSAQQPQHF
.	.	TRBV30	TRBJ1-1	TGTGCCTGGAGGTTTTCGGCGAACACTGAAGCTTTCTTT	CAWRFSANTEAFF
.	.	TRBV7-7	TRBJ1-2	TGTGCTAGCAAGGACAGCCCCTATGGCTACACCTTC	CASKDSPYGYTF
.	.	TRBV5-1	TRBJ2-3	TGCGCCAGCAGCTTGCAAGGGTATAGCACAGATACGCAGTATTTT	CASSLQGYSTDTQYF
.	.	TRBV19	TRBJ2-7	TGTGCCAGGATAAATTACGAGCAGTACTTC	CARINYEQYF
.	TRBD1	TRBV3-1/TRBV3-2	TRBJ1-2	TGTGCCAGCAGCCATCGGGACAGGGCTAATGGCTACACCTTC	CASSHRDRANGYTF
once	.	TRBV28	TRBJ1-1	TGTGCCAGCAGTTTCAACGTATGGCCGAACACTGAAGCTTTCTTT	CASSFNVWPNTEAFF
.	.	TRBV5-6	TRBJ1-4	TGTGCCAGCAGCACAACAGGGAGGGGTGAAAAACTGTTTTTT	CASSTTGRGEKLFF
.	TRBD1	TRBV11-3	TRBJ2-5	TGTGCCAGCAGCATTGGCGGGACAGGGCTTTACTTC	CASSIGGTGLYF
.	.	TRBV5-6	TRBJ2-7	TGTGCCAGCACCCAGGGGCTTGAGCAGTACTTC	CASTQGLEQYF
.	.	TRBV28	TRBJ2-7	TGTGCCAGCACCCCCGGCGGGACATCGCACGGGAGTTACGAGCAGTACTTC	CASTPGGTSHGSYEQYF
.	.	TRBV10-2	TRBJ1-1	TGCGCCAGCAGGGGGGAGGCAGCTTTCTTT	CASRGEAAFF
.	TRBD1	TRBV7-2	TRBJ1-1	TGTGCCAGCTCAACAGGGGGCGAGGTCGCTGAAGCTTTCTTT	CASSTGGEVAEAFF
.	TRBD2	TRBV7-2	TRBJ2-1	TGTGCCAGCAGCTTCGGACTAGCGGGGGGGTACAATGAGCAGTTCTTC	CASSFGLAGGYNEQFF
.	.	TRBV27	TRBJ2-7	TGTGCCAGCAGTTCGGGGGTTCACGAGCAGTACTTC	CASSSGVHEQYF
.	TRBD1	TRBV29-1	TRBJ1-2	TGCAGCGTCCTTTCTGGCCTAGGACAGGGGGCTGTTGGCTACACCTTC	CSVLSGLGQGAVGYTF
.	.	TRBV19	TRBJ1-1	TGTGCCAGTAGTCAGGCGGGAGCGAACACTGAAGCTTTCTTT	CASSQAGANTEAFF
.	TRBD1	TRBV30	TRBJ1-6	TGTGCCTGGAGTGAGAGGGACAGGGGGCTTAAAAATTCACCCCTCCACTTT	CAWSERDRGLKNSPLHF
.	.	TRBV28	TRBJ1-2	TGTGCCAGCACTTCGAGGGGACCGCCTTACACCTTC	CASTSRGPPYTF
.	TRBD1	TRBV9	TRBJ2-2	TGTGCCAGCAGCGTAGCTACAACAGGGGCCACCGGGGAGCTGTTTTTT	CASSVATTGATGELFF
.	.	TRBV6-5	TRBJ2-7	TGTGCCAGCAAATGGCAGGGTACCTCCTACGAGCAGTACTTC	CASKWQGTSYEQYF
.	.	TRBV30	TRBJ2-2	TGTGCCTGGGAAGCAGGATTCTGGAACACCGGGGAGCTGTTTTTT	CAWEAGFWNTGELFF
.	.	TRBV6-5	TRBJ1-1	TGTGCCAGCAGTTACTCACAGGGTTTTCATGAAGCTTTCTTT	CASSYSQGFHEAFF
.	.	TRBV19	TRBJ1-6	TGTGCCAGTAGTCGGGATATTAATTCACCCCTCCACTTT	CASSRDINSPLHF